The 4 T cell receptor beta chains given below trace back to one sample, sequenced in a study of cytomegalovirus exposure and HLA in healthy donors. The PCR contained 60 Vbeta and 13 Jbeta primers. Method: immunoSEQ multiplex PCR; TCRdb's copy keeps in-frame clones and lacks some. The data show approximately 190,000 clones, around 75% seen once. Sequenced input: PBMCs. The receptors were sampled from a man aged 35 to 55 in good health and CMV-seropositive.

The V gene is TRBV30, the J gene TRBJ1-4; D remains unclear. Germline CDR1 GTSNPN, CDR2 SVGIG (reference sequence). The CDR3 is made up of 16 amino acids. Trimming removed 0 bases at V and 14 bases at J, with 25 bases between. The CDR3 sequence is CAWSVLEEQFTERLFF. In nucleotides, the CDR3 is TGTGCCTGGAGTGTACTAGAGGAACAGTTTACTGAACGGCTGTTTTTT.

This chain links TRBV9 with TRBJ2-7, with D unclear. The CDR3 covers 13 residues. Germline CDR1 SGDLS, CDR2 YYNGEE. The V gene lost 4 bases and the J gene lost 7 bases, with 15 bases spanning the gap. The chain's CDR3 is CASSPSWRGEQYF. CDR3 bases: TGTGCCAGCAGCCCCTCGTGGCGAGGAGAGCAGTACTTC.

The J gene is TRBJ2-1, the V gene TRBV4-3; 7 nucleotides align to TRBD2. The CDR3 sequence is 16 residues long. The junction had 5 bases not matched to a gene; V was cut back by 0 bases and J by 3 bases. Germline CDR1 and CDR2: LGHNA and YSLEER. The CDR3 sequence: CASSQERGGFYNEQFF. The CDR3 DNA is TGCGCCAGCAGCCAAGAACGGGGAGGGTTCTACAATGAGCAGTTCTTC.

This clone was observed a single time. The V gene is TRBV13, the J gene TRBJ1-2; D uncertain. In germline, CDR1 is PRHDT, CDR2 FYEKMQ (reference sequence). Trimming removed 0 bases at V and 8 bases at J, with 4 bases between. This CDR3 is built from 11 residues. This CDR3 reads CASSLGLGYTF. Written as DNA, the CDR3 is TGTGCCAGCAGCTTAGGGTTAGGCTACACCTTC.